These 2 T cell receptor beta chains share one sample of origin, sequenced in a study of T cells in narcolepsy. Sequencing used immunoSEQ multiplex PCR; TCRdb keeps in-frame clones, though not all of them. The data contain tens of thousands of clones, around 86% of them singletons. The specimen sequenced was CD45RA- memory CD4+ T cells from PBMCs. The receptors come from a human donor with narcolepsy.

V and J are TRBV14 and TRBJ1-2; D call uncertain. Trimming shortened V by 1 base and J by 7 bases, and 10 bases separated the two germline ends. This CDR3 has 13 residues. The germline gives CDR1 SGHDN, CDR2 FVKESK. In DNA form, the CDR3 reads TGTGCCAGCAGCCAAGTTGAAGGGTTTGGCTACACCTTC. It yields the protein CASSQVEGFGYTF.

This CDR3 reads CASSLVGGTGQGRGYTF. CDR3 coding DNA: TGTGCCAGCAGCTTAGTAGGGGGAACGGGACAGGGCCGGGGCTACACCTTC. The chain joins TRBV7-2 to TRBJ1-2; 9 nucleotides align to TRBD1. Germline V gene sequence: CDR1 SGHTA, CDR2 FQGNSA. The CDR3 contains 17 residues. Germline trimming cut 1 base from V and 8 bases from J; bases unmatched to any gene: 14.